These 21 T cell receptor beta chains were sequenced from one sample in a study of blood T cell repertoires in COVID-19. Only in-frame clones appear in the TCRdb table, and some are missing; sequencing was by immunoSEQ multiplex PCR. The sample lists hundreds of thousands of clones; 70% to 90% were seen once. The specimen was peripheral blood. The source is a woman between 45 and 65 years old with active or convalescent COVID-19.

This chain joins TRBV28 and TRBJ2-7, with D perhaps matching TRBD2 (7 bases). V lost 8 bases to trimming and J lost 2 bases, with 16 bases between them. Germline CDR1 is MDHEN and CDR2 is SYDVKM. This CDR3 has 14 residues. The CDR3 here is CASLGGGLTYEQYF. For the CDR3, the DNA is TGTGCCAGCCTTGGGGGGGGGCTTACCTACGAGCAGTACTTC. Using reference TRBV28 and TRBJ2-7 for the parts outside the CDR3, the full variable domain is DVKVTQSSRYLVKRTGEKVFLECVQDMDHENMFWYRQDPGLGLRLIYFSYDVKMKEKGDIPEGYSVSREKKERFSLILESASTNQTSMYLCASLGGGLTYEQYFGPGTRLTVT.

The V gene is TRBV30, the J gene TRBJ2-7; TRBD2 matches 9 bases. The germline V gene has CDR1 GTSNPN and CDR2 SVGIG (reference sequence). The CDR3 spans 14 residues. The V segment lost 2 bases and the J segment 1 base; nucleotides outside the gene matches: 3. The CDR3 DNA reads TGTGCCTGGAGTTACAGCGGGAGGTCCTACGAGCAGTACTTC. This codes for CAWSYSGRSYEQYF.

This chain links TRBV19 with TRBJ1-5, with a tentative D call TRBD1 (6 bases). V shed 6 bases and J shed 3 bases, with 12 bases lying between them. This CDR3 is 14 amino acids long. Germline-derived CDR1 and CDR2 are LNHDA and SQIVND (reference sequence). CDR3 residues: CASRGGRINQPQHF. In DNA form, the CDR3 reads TGTGCCAGTAGAGGGGGACGGATCAATCAGCCCCAGCATTTT.

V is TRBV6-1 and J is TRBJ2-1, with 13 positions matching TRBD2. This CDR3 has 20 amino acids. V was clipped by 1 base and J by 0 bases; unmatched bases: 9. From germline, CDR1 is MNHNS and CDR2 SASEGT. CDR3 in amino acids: CASSEDTPGLAGVSYNEQFF. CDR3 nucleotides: TGTGCCAGCAGTGAAGACACACCCGGACTAGCGGGGGTCTCCTACAATGAGCAGTTCTTC.

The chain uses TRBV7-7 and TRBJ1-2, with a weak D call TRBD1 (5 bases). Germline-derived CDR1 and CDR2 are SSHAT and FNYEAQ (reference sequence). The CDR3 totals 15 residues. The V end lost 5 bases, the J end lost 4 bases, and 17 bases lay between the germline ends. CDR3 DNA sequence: TGTGCCAGCAGCGTCAGGGTCCCGAAGGGCTATGGCTACACCTTC. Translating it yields CASSVRVPKGYGYTF.

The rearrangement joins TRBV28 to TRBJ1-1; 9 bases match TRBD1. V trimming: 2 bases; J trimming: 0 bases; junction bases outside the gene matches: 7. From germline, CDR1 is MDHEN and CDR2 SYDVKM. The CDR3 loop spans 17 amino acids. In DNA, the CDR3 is TGTGCCAGCAGTTTACCCCGCCGACAGGGGGTGAACACTGAAGCTTTCTTT. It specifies CASSLPRRQGVNTEAFF.

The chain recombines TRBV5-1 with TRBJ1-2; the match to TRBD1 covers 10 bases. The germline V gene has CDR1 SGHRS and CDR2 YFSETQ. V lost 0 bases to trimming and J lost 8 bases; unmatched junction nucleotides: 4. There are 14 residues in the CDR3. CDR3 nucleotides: TGCGCCAGCAGCTTGGAGGGACAGGGGAGCGGCTACACCTTC. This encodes CASSLEGQGSGYTF.

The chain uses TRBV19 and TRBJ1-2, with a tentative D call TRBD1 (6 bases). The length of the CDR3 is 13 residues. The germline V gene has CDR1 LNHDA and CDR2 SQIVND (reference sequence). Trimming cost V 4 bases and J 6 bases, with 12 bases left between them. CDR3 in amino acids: CASSTSPGDGYTF. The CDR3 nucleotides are TGTGCCAGTAGTACCTCGCCAGGGGATGGCTACACCTTC.

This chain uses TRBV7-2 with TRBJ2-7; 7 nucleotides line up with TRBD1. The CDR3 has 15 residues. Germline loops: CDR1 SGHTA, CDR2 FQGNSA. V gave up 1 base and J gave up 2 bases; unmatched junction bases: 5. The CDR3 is CASSLVVGTAYEQYF. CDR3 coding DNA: TGTGCCAGCAGCTTAGTTGTGGGGACAGCCTACGAGCAGTACTTC.

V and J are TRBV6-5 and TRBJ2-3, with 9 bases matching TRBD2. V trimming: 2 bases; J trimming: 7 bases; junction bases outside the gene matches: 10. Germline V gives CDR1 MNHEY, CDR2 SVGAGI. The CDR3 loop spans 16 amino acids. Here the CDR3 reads CASSYLASGTSHTQYF. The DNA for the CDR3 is TGTGCCAGCAGTTACCTCGCTAGCGGGACATCGCATACGCAGTATTTT.

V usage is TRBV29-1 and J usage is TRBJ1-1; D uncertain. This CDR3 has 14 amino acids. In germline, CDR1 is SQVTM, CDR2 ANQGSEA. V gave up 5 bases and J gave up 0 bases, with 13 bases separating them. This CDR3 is CSVKPPTLNTEAFF. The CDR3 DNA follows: TGCAGCGTTAAACCCCCTACTCTGAACACTGAAGCTTTCTTT.

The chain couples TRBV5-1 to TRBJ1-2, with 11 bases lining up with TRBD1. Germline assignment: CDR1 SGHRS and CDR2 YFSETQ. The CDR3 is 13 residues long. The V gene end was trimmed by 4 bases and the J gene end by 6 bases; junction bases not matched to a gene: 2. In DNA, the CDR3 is TGCGCCAGCAGCGTGGGACAGGGGGATGGCTACACCTTC. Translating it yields CASSVGQGDGYTF.

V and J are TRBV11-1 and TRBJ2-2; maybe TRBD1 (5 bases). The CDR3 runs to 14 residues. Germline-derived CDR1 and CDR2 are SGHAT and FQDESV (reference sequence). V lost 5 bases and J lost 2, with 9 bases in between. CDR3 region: CASSIDSNTGELFF. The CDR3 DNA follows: TGTGCCAGCAGCATCGACAGTAACACCGGGGAGCTGTTTTTT.

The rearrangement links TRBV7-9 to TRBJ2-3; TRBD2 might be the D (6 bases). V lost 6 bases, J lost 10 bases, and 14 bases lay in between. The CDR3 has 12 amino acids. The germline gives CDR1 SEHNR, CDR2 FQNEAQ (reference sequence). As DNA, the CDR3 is TGTGCCAGCAGTATGACTAGTAACGCGCAGTATTTT. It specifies CASSMTSNAQYF.

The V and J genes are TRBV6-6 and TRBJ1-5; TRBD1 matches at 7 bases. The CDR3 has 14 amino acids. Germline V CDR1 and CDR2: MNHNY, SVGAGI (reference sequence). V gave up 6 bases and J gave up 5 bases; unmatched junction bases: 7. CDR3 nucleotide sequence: TGTGCCAGCAGGGGGGACAGAGTTTATCAGCCCCAGCATTTT. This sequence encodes CASRGDRVYQPQHF.

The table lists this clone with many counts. For the CDR3, the DNA is TGTGCCTGGAGGGGACACTATAATTCACCCCTCCACTTT. Residues: CAWRGHYNSPLHF. The gene calls are TRBV30 and TRBJ1-6; a possible D gene is TRBD1 (6 bases). This CDR3 is built from 13 residues. Trimming took off 3 bases at V and 3 bases at J, with 6 bases between the two ends. Germline-derived CDR1 and CDR2 are GTSNPN and SVGIG (reference sequence).

The chain's CDR3 is CASSLGWAENTEAFF. Written as DNA, the CDR3 is TGTGCCAGCAGCTTAGGTTGGGCCGAGAACACTGAAGCTTTCTTT. The rearrangement links TRBV7-9 to TRBJ1-1; D remains ambiguous. V was shortened by 1 base and J by 1 base, with 10 bases between the two germline ends. The CDR3 is made up of 15 amino acids. Germline values: CDR1 SEHNR, CDR2 FQNEAQ (reference sequence). Complete variable domain (other parts from reference TRBV7-9 and TRBJ1-1): DTGVSQNPRHKITKRGQNVTFRCDPISEHNRLYWYRQTLGQGPEFLTYFQNEAQLEKSRLLSDRFSAERPKGSFSTLEIQRTEQGDSAMYLCASSLGWAENTEAFFGQGTRLTVV.

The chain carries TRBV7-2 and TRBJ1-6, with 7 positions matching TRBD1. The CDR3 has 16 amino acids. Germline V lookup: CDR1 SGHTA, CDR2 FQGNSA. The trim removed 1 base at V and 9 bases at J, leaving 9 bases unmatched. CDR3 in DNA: TGTGCCAGCAGCTTAGAAGGGGGCGCCCCAAGTTCACCCCTCCACTTT. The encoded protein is CASSLEGGAPSSPLHF.

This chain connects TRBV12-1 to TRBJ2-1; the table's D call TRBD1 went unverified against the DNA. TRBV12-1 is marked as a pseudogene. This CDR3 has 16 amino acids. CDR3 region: CASSFGGKGDCNEQFF. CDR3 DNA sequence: TGTGCCAGCAGCTTCGGTGGGAAGGGGGATTGCAATGAGCAGTTCTTC.

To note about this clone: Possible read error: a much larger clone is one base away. The CDR3 region is CASSWGQGNTEAFF. The CDR3 DNA reads as TGTGCCAGCAGCTGGGGACAGGGGAACACTGAAGCTTTCTTT. The chain employs TRBV5-5 and TRBJ1-1; 9 nucleotides align to TRBD1. Looked up from germline, CDR1 is SGHKS and CDR2 is YYEKEE (reference sequence). The J segment lost 1 base and the V segment lost 3 bases, leaving 1 base of the junction unmatched. The CDR3 totals 14 residues.

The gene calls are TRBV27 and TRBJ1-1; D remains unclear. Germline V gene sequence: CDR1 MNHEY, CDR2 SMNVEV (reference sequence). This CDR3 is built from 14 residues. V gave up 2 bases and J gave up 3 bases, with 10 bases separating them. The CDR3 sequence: CASSLAGWDTEAFF. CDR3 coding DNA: TGTGCCAGCAGTTTAGCGGGGTGGGACACTGAAGCTTTCTTT.